Listed here are 5 T cell receptor beta chains from one sample, sequenced in a study of T cell repertoires in cytomegalovirus infection. TCRdb itself ran the reads through MiXCR, one entry per CDR3 protein. In the table there are 740,000 or so distinct CDR3 sequences, roughly 36% of which are singletons. The sequenced sample consisted of PBMCs. The receptors were sampled from a human donor in good health (CMV status not recorded). Some clones in this sample may be carry-over from other donors' samples.

This clonotype has just one count. The V call is TRBV20-1, the J call TRBJ2-7; no clear D. Trimming stripped 4 bases from V and 1 base from J, with 23 bases between. Germline V gene data show CDR1 as DFQATT and CDR2 as SNEGSKA (reference sequence). The CDR3 has 17 residues. The CDR3 region has the DNA TGCAGTGCTATGGATCCTTTCGGCGGTACCGTATCCTACGAGCAGTACTTC. Translating it yields CSAMDPFGGTVSYEQYF.

There are a few counts of this clonotype. The chain recombines TRBV4-2 with TRBJ2-7, with 9 bases identical to TRBD1. CDR3 length equals 15 residues. Germline V CDR1 and CDR2: LGHNA, YNFKEQ. The ends lost 4 bases at V and 5 bases at J; junction bases unmatched: 9. CDR3 nucleotides: TGTGCCAGCAGCCTATCTCCGGGACAGGGAGACGAGCAGTACTTC. Protein product: CASSLSPGQGDEQYF.

The CDR3 reads CSASTSGSNHEQYF. The CDR3 nucleotides read TGCAGTGCTAGCACTAGCGGGAGCAACCACGAGCAGTACTTC. This chain joins TRBV20-1 and TRBJ2-7; 11 bases align to TRBD2. V lost 3 bases and J lost 5; bases outside the gene matches: 6. The germline gives CDR1 DFQATT, CDR2 SNEGSKA (reference sequence). The CDR3 runs to 14 residues.

The V gene is TRBV6-1, the J gene TRBJ2-5, with 9 bases that match TRBD2. This CDR3 comprises 16 residues. Germline V gene sequence: CDR1 MNHNS, CDR2 SASEGT. Unmatched junction bases numbered 8, after V lost 1 base and J lost 5 bases. Written as DNA, the CDR3 is TGTGCCAGCAGTGAAGTCGCTAGCGGGGTTTTTGAGACCCAGTACTTC. Its translation is CASSEVASGVFETQYF.

The chain is built from TRBV6-6 and TRBJ1-1, with D hard to call. Germline V gene data show CDR1 as MNHNY and CDR2 as SVGAGI (reference sequence). Trimming shortened V by 7 bases and J by 5 bases, and 11 bases separated the two germline ends. The CDR3 is 12 amino acids. The CDR3 loop reads CASKGLGTEAFF. The CDR3 coding sequence is TGTGCCAGCAAGGGTCTGGGAACTGAAGCTTTCTTT.